Below, 26 T cell receptor beta chains from the same sample are listed, as sequenced in a study of T-cell memory formation after mild COVID-19. TCRdb redid the calling of the 5' RACE reads with MiXCR, one entry per CDR3 protein. The sample includes 250,000 to 300,000 distinct CDR3 sequences, roughly 18% seen only once; the top ten take roughly 23%. Sequences were obtained from PBMCs or a T cell subset sorted from them (not recorded which). The source of these receptors is a man aged 18 to 30 who had mild COVID-19 (a few samples of this study predate the infection). Cell type and time point are not known.

This clonotype has just a few counts. This chain links TRBV28 with TRBJ1-1; D is perhaps TRBD1 (5 bases). The ends were cut back, 6 bases at V and 1 base at J, with 18 bases in the middle. The germline gives CDR1 MDHEN, CDR2 SYDVKM. CDR3 length: 16 residues. The CDR3, as DNA: TGTGCCAGCAGACCACCTCTGGGGCGGGAGAACACTGAAGCTTTCTTT. Amino acid sequence: CASRPPLGRENTEAFF.

The gene calls are TRBV6-1 and TRBJ2-7, with D hard to call. Per the germline V gene, CDR1 is MNHNS and CDR2 is SASEGT. V was clipped by 0 bases and J by 2 bases, with 8 bases between them. CDR3 length: 14 amino acids. CDR3 nucleotides: TGTGCCAGCAGTGAAGCGTACGGTGCCTACGAGCAGTACGTC. This codes for CASSEAYGAYEQYV.

This clonotype was seen more than once but under ten times. This sequence joins TRBV5-1 and TRBJ2-5, with D perhaps TRBD2 (6 bases). CDR3 length equals 15 residues. CDR1 is SGHRS, CDR2 YFSETQ, per germline. Trimming took 4 bases from V and 2 from J, leaving 15 bases between them. The CDR3 reads CASSNVGTVQETQYF. For the CDR3, the DNA is TGCGCCAGCAGCAACGTAGGGACTGTACAAGAGACCCAGTACTTC. Drawing the rest from reference TRBV5-1 and TRBJ2-5, the complete variable domain is KAGVTQTPRYLIKTRGQQVTLSCSPISGHRSVSWYQQTPGQGLQFLFEYFSETQRNKGNFPGRFSGRQFSNSRSEMNVSTLELGDSALYLCASSNVGTVQETQYFGPGTRLLVL.

The rearrangement joins TRBV19 to TRBJ1-1; D call uncertain. The ends were cut back, 4 bases at V and 0 bases at J, with 9 bases in the middle. The CDR3 runs to 14 residues. The germline CDR1 and CDR2 sequences are LNHDA and SQIVND (reference sequence). CDR3 nucleotides: TGTGCCAGTAGTAGGGAAGACATGAACACTGAAGCTTTCTTT. Its translation: CASSREDMNTEAFF.

The chain recombines TRBV4-1 with TRBJ2-7; D assignment may be TRBD1 or TRBD2 (5 bases each). Germline lookup yields CDR1 MGHRA and CDR2 YSYEKL. The CDR3 runs to 13 residues. Between the trimmed V and J ends, which lost 3 bases and 7 bases, there was a span of 13 bases. In DNA form, the CDR3 reads TGCGCCAGCAGCCAGGGGACCTTGGGAGAGCAGTACTTC. Translating it yields CASSQGTLGEQYF.

Ten or more counts support this clonotype. The J gene is TRBJ2-1, the V gene TRBV28; the match to TRBD1 covers 8 bases. Germline V CDR1 and CDR2: MDHEN, SYDVKM. V lost 5 bases and J lost 5; bases outside the gene matches: 11. The CDR3 totals 16 residues. The CDR3 here is CASSPPDRGPHNEQFF. Written as DNA, the CDR3 is TGTGCCAGCAGTCCCCCCGACAGGGGACCCCACAATGAGCAGTTCTTC.

This clonotype was seen repeatedly, ten times or more. The chain employs TRBV12-3 or TRBV12-4 and TRBJ2-7; D is ambiguous. V gave up 5 bases and J gave up 3 bases, with 11 bases separating them. There are 13 residues in the CDR3. The CDR3 sequence is CASSPSMGYEQYV. CDR3 in DNA: TGTGCCAGCAGTCCGTCCATGGGCTACGAGCAGTACGTC.

The CDR3 protein is CASSYPGEAFF. The CDR3 nucleotides read TGTGCCAGCAGTTACCCAGGTGAAGCTTTCTTT. The genes are TRBV6-2 or TRBV6-3 and TRBJ1-1; D is uncertain. The CDR3 runs 11 residues. Trimming shortened V by 2 bases and J by 7 bases, and 5 bases separated the two germline ends. CDR1 and CDR2 (germline): MNHEY, SVGEGT.

The chain carries TRBV15 and TRBJ2-7, with 7 bases that match TRBD1. The CDR3 totals 15 residues. CDR1 and CDR2 (germline): LNHNV, YYDKDF (reference sequence). Trimming took 1 base from V and 1 from J; bases not matched to a gene: 4. The CDR3 bases are TGTGCCACCAGCAGAGGGGACAGCATTTCCTACGAGCAGTACTTC. As protein: CATSRGDSISYEQYF.

The rearrangement links TRBV20-1 to TRBJ2-5; TRBD2 aligns across 14 bases. With V trimmed by 2 bases and J by 4 bases, 9 bases remained unmatched. The CDR3 has 17 residues. Germline V gene data show CDR1 as DFQATT and CDR2 as SNEGSKA (reference sequence). The CDR3 loop reads CSARRTTSGGAGETQYF. The DNA for the CDR3 is TGCAGTGCTAGACGGACGACTAGCGGGGGGGCAGGAGAGACCCAGTACTTC.

This clonotype showed up just a few times. This chain connects TRBV7-2 to TRBJ2-1, with 7 nucleotides matching TRBD1. Germline trimming cut 5 bases from V and 6 bases from J; bases unmatched to any gene: 7. The CDR3 runs 14 residues. Germline CDR1 SGHTA, CDR2 FQGNSA. CDR3 nucleotide sequence: TGTGCCAGCAGCGAAGACAGGGCTAGCAATGAGCAGTTCTTC. Translation: CASSEDRASNEQFF.

This clonotype has more than one count but fewer than ten. The chain couples TRBV11-2 to TRBJ1-2; possible D gene TRBD1, 5 bases. V was shortened by 4 bases and J by 2 bases, with 17 bases between the two germline ends. The CDR3 extends over 16 amino acids. The germline CDR1 and CDR2 sequences are SGHAT and FQNNGV. The CDR3 is CASSSLSGTANYGYTF. CDR3 sequence (DNA): TGTGCCAGCAGCTCCCTCTCCGGGACCGCAAACTATGGCTACACCTTC.

The sample holds many counts of this clonotype. The chain links TRBV4-2 to TRBJ2-5; D uncertain. This CDR3 is 15 amino acids long. Trimming removed 2 bases at V and 5 bases at J, with 15 bases between. Germline loops: CDR1 LGHNA, CDR2 YNFKEQ. The CDR3 reads CASSQLDTGRETQYF. The CDR3 nucleotides are TGTGCCAGCAGCCAACTTGACACCGGCAGGGAGACCCAGTACTTC.

The chain links TRBV4-1 to TRBJ2-5; tentative D call: TRBD2 (5 bases). V dropped 4 bases and J dropped 2 bases, with 11 bases sitting between them. CDR1 and CDR2 from the germline V gene are MGHRA and YSYEKL. The CDR3 runs to 14 residues. CDR3 DNA: TGCGCCAGCAGCCGGGTCCGGGGACAAGAGACCCAGTACTTC. This translates into CASSRVRGQETQYF.

The sample holds a few counts of this clonotype. V gene TRBV12-3 or TRBV12-4 combines with J gene TRBJ1-5, with D uncertain. The CDR3 is 13 residues long. Trimming cost V 6 bases and J 0 bases, with 6 bases left between them. In DNA, the CDR3 is TGTGCCAGCAGCGTGAATAGCAATCAGCCCCAGCATTTT. Its translation is CASSVNSNQPQHF.

At least ten counts were recorded for this clonotype. The chain uses TRBV28 and TRBJ1-4; possible D gene TRBD1, 6 bases. V lost 6 bases to trimming and J lost 5 bases, with 13 bases between them. The germline gives CDR1 MDHEN, CDR2 SYDVKM. The CDR3 has 14 amino acids. The CDR3 region is CASSTGPLNEKLFF. CDR3 DNA sequence: TGTGCCAGCAGCACAGGGCCTCTCAATGAAAAACTGTTTTTT.

The rearrangement joins TRBV4-3 to TRBJ2-2; D call uncertain. This CDR3 comprises 18 residues. V was clipped by 0 bases and J by 6 bases, with 20 bases between them. The germline gives CDR1 LGHNA, CDR2 YSLEER. As DNA, the CDR3 is TGCGCCAGCAGCCAAGAAAGCTGGACCCTTGGTTGGGCCGGGGAGCTGTTTTTT. It codes for CASSQESWTLGWAGELFF.

This clonotype turned up a few times. This sequence joins TRBV18 and TRBJ1-1; perhaps TRBD1 as D (5 bases). Germline CDR1 reads KGHSH; CDR2 reads LQKENI. The CDR3 is 15 amino acids. V was trimmed by 3 bases and J by 1 base, leaving 12 bases between them. CDR3: CASSPRAIANTEAFF. Written as DNA, the CDR3 is TGTGCCAGCTCACCCAGGGCGATCGCGAACACTGAAGCTTTCTTT.

This clonotype was detected ten times or more. This chain links TRBV6-4 with TRBJ1-1; 7 bases fit TRBD1. Germline trimming cut 6 bases from V and 0 bases from J; bases unmatched to any gene: 4. The CDR3 extends over 14 amino acids. Germline V gene sequence: CDR1 MRHNA, CDR2 SNTAGT. CDR3 in DNA: TGTGCCAGCAGGAGACAGGGCTTGAACACTGAAGCTTTCTTT. Its translation is CASRRQGLNTEAFF.

In its sample, this clonotype was seen a few times. The chain uses TRBV25-1 and TRBJ1-2; D uncertain. The germline V gene has CDR1 MGHDK and CDR2 SYGVNS. There are 13 residues in the CDR3. Between the trimmed V and J ends, which lost 3 bases and 1 base, there was a span of 6 bases. The CDR3 is CASSDLGNYGYTF. CDR3 coding DNA: TGTGCCAGCAGTGACCTGGGTAACTATGGCTACACCTTC.

This clonotype was found a few times. The chain links TRBV4-1 to TRBJ1-5; D not certain. Trimming removed 4 bases from V and 1 base from J, with 11 bases in between. This CDR3 comprises 15 residues. CDR1 and CDR2 (germline): MGHRA, YSYEKL. The CDR3 region has the DNA TGCGCCAGCAGCCCACAGCGTTTGAGCAATCAGCCCCAGCATTTT. Residues: CASSPQRLSNQPQHF.

This clonotype was picked up a small number of times. The CDR3 nucleotides read TGCAGTGCAAAATCGGCGGATGAGCAGTTCTTC. Translated, it gives CSAKSADEQFF. This chain joins TRBV20-1 and TRBJ2-1; D is ambiguous. The V end lost 6 bases, the J end lost 8 bases, and 11 bases lay between the germline ends. Germline lookup yields CDR1 DFQATT and CDR2 SNEGSKA (reference sequence). The CDR3 spans 11 residues.

V gene TRBV12-3 or TRBV12-4 combines with J gene TRBJ2-5; D gene unclear. The ends were cut back, 3 bases at V and 5 bases at J, with 10 bases in the middle. The CDR3 runs 13 residues. The CDR3, as DNA: TGTGCCAGCAGTTTCGTGCCCGAGGAGACCCAGTACTTC. Translating gives CASSFVPEETQYF.

This clonotype was seen repeatedly, ten times or more. The V gene is TRBV5-1, the J gene TRBJ2-7, with 12 bases aligning to TRBD2. CDR1 is SGHRS, CDR2 YFSETQ, per germline. CDR3 size: 15 residues. J gave up 1 base and V 3 bases, and 2 bases lay outside the gene matches. The CDR3 region is CASSSTSGGSYEQYF. The CDR3 DNA reads as TGCGCCAGCAGCTCGACTAGCGGGGGATCCTACGAGCAGTACTTC.

This clonotype was found a few times. J is TRBJ2-7 and V is TRBV5-1, with 10 bases identical to TRBD1. The V gene's germline CDR1 is SGHRS and CDR2 YFSETQ. The V segment lost 4 bases and the J segment 5 bases; nucleotides outside the gene matches: 12. This CDR3 region has 16 residues. The CDR3 reads CASSLSPRDRGNEQYF. CDR3 DNA: TGCGCCAGCAGCCTGTCCCCCCGGGACAGGGGCAACGAGCAGTACTTC. The full variable domain, with the rest looked up from reference TRBV5-1 and TRBJ2-7, is KAGVTQTPRYLIKTRGQQVTLSCSPISGHRSVSWYQQTPGQGLQFLFEYFSETQRNKGNFPGRFSGRQFSNSRSEMNVSTLELGDSALYLCASSLSPRDRGNEQYFGPGTRLTVT.

This chain uses TRBV6-5 with TRBJ1-4; D is undetermined. The CDR3 consists of 16 residues. V was pared by 0 bases and J by 8 bases, with 16 bases between. The germline V gene encodes CDR1 MNHEY and CDR2 SVGAGI. The CDR3 sequence: CASSYSHPGQSEKLFF. In DNA form, the CDR3 reads TGTGCCAGCAGTTACTCGCACCCAGGTCAATCGGAAAAACTGTTTTTT.